The entry below describes one T cell receptor beta chain. Antigen: not known. While CD8+ and CD4+ T cells were isolated negatively, TEMRA cells were enriched by FACS. This sample was taken from a study of CD8 T cells in Susac syndrome. The study, taken as a whole, reports: That the number of individuals in its TCR sequencing and HLA analysis was relatively small was acknowledged by the study.

When the RNA was reverse transcribed, random hexamers were used with an input of about 0.5 to 1 ug. An immunoSEQ multiplex PCR generated amplified TCR beta CDR3 products spanning 54 Vbeta and 13 Jbeta. TCRdb recomputed calls from the immunoSEQ multiplex PCR reads with MiXCR, one row per CDR3 protein. Counted here are about 64,000 distinct CDR3 sequences, 85% to 95% occurring once; the ten biggest clones make up about 0.6%. The germline CDR1 and CDR2 sequences are SEHNR and FQNEAQ (reference sequence). The CDR3 sequence is 15 residues long. V was pared by 5 bases and J by 1 base, with 6 bases of the junction left unmatched.

This chain connects TRBV7-9 to TRBJ2-3, with 7 bases aligning to TRBD1. Sequencing was done on a sample of CD8+ T cells from PBMCs. This TCR was sampled from a human donor with multiple sclerosis. This chain's CDR3 is CASSTTGVGTDTQYF. CDR3 sequence (DNA): TGTGCCAGCAGCACCACAGGGGTAGGCACAGATACGCAGTATTTT.